Presented here are 13 T cell receptor beta chains from one specimen sequenced in a study of cytomegalovirus exposure and HLA in healthy donors. Primers included in the PCR were 60 Vbeta and 13 Jbeta primers. Assay used: immunoSEQ multiplex PCR; TCRdb lists only in-frame clones, some missing. The sample gives around 140,000 clones, around 73% of which show up once; around 1.6% is in the top ten. Sequenced: PBMCs. These receptors all stem from a woman between 18 and 29 years old in good health and CMV-seronegative.

This chain's CDR3 is CASSRSGRAEETQYF. The CDR3 DNA follows: TGTGCCAGCAGCCGGAGCGGGAGGGCCGAAGAGACCCAGTACTTC. The rearrangement joins TRBV7-7 to TRBJ2-5; 10 nucleotides match TRBD2. Germline loops: CDR1 SSHAT, CDR2 FNYEAQ (reference sequence). CDR3 length: 15 amino acids. V lost 5 bases to trimming and J lost 3 bases; unmatched junction nucleotides: 6.

V and J are TRBV2 and TRBJ1-4, with D tentatively TRBD1 (5 bases). Between the trimmed V and J ends, which lost 6 bases and 1 base, there was a span of 15 bases. The germline V gene has CDR1 SNHLY and CDR2 FYNNEI. The CDR3 loop spans 16 amino acids. The CDR3 nucleotides are TGTGCCAGCAGGAAGCAGGGACTCGGAACTAATGAAAAACTGTTTTTT. Its translation: CASRKQGLGTNEKLFF.

This clone was detected only a few times. This chain connects TRBV10-1 to TRBJ2-4, with a possible D match to TRBD1 (6 bases). The CDR3 totals 14 residues. The germline CDR1 and CDR2 sequences are WNHNN and SYGVQD (reference sequence). V was clipped by 3 bases and J by 6 bases, with 12 bases between them. The CDR3 reads CASSDSGHLNIQYF. The CDR3 coding sequence is TGCGCCAGCAGTGATTCGGGACACTTAAACATTCAGTACTTC.

V gene TRBV28 combines with J gene TRBJ2-2, with 8 bases matching TRBD1. Losses at the gene ends were 6 bases for V and 5 bases for J; bases not matched to a gene: 11. The length of the CDR3 is 16 residues. The germline gives CDR1 MDHEN, CDR2 SYDVKM. The DNA of the CDR3 is TGTGCCAGCAGGGACGGGACAGGCCTTTCGACCGGGGAGCTGTTTTTT. This encodes CASRDGTGLSTGELFF.

V and J are TRBV6-5 and TRBJ1-4; D possibly corresponds to TRBD1 (5 bases). The V end lost 5 bases, the J end lost 7 bases, and 14 bases lay between the germline ends. The length of the CDR3 is 14 residues. Germline values: CDR1 MNHEY, CDR2 SVGAGI. The CDR3 loop reads CASSPRGGGEKLFF. The CDR3 DNA reads TGTGCCAGCAGTCCCCGGGGGGGAGGTGAAAAACTGTTTTTT.

The genes are TRBV28 and TRBJ1-5, with D perhaps matching TRBD1 (5 bases). The CDR3 is 14 amino acids. Per germline, CDR1 MDHEN and CDR2 SYDVKM. Trimming took off 2 bases at V and 5 bases at J, with 10 bases between the two ends. In DNA form, the CDR3 reads TGTGCCAGCAGTTTAGGAGGGGTAGATCAGCCCCAGCATTTT. Encoded protein: CASSLGGVDQPQHF.

This chain links TRBV5-5 with TRBJ1-1, with 9 bases matching TRBD1. This CDR3 has 13 amino acids. Germline lookup yields CDR1 SGHKS and CDR2 YYEKEE (reference sequence). The V segment lost 5 bases and the J segment 3 bases; nucleotides outside the gene matches: 2. CDR3 nucleotide sequence: TGTGCCAGCAGTCACAGGGGGCACACTGAAGCTTTCTTT. Translating gives CASSHRGHTEAFF.

This chain joins TRBV4-1 and TRBJ2-7, with 7 bases fitting TRBD1. After removal of 3 bases from V and 2 bases from J, the junction contained 7 bases not matched to a gene. CDR1 and CDR2 from the germline V gene are MGHRA and YSYEKL. CDR3 length: 15 amino acids. The CDR3 region is CASSHAWDSAYEQYF. The CDR3 bases are TGCGCCAGCAGCCATGCTTGGGACAGTGCCTACGAGCAGTACTTC.

This chain joins TRBV29-1 and TRBJ1-1; the D gene is possibly TRBD1 (6 bases). Trimming cost V 7 bases and J 3 bases, with 15 bases left between them. The CDR3 has 13 amino acids. In germline, CDR1 is SQVTM, CDR2 ANQGSEA. Here the CDR3 reads CSASYRVDTEAFF. The CDR3 region has the DNA TGCAGCGCTTCATACAGGGTTGACACTGAAGCTTTCTTT.

This clone has more than one count but fewer than ten. V gene TRBV5-4 combines with J gene TRBJ2-3, with TRBD2 as a possible D gene (5 bases). Trimming pared 3 bases from V and 0 bases from J, leaving 14 bases between. The CDR3 runs to 16 residues. Germline-derived CDR1 and CDR2 are SGHNT and YYREEE (reference sequence). CDR3 sequence reads: CASSYKRTTSTDTQYF. The CDR3 DNA sequence: TGTGCCAGCAGCTATAAGCGGACCACTAGCACAGATACGCAGTATTTT.

V gene TRBV4-1 combines with J gene TRBJ2-7; 12 positions agree with TRBD1. CDR1 is MGHRA, CDR2 YSYEKL, per germline. The CDR3 runs to 16 residues. J gave up 3 bases and V 2 bases, and 5 bases lay outside the gene matches. The CDR3, as DNA: TGCGCCAGCAGCCAATCGGGGACAGGGGGCTTCTACGAGCAGTACTTC. Its protein product is CASSQSGTGGFYEQYF.

V gene TRBV19 combines with J gene TRBJ2-3, with 7 bases identical to TRBD2. The CDR3 covers 14 residues. Germline CDR1 is LNHDA and CDR2 is SQIVND (reference sequence). Unmatched junction bases numbered 5, after V lost 6 bases and J lost 2 bases. The CDR3 reads CASRNLAVTDTQYF. The CDR3, as DNA: TGTGCCAGTAGAAATCTAGCGGTCACAGATACGCAGTATTTT.

The V gene is TRBV30, the J gene TRBJ2-2, with 12 bases matching TRBD2. The CDR3 has 15 residues. The V and J ends lost 2 bases and 7 bases, in that order; junction bases with no gene match: 5. Germline CDR1 reads GTSNPN; CDR2 reads SVGIG (reference sequence). CDR3 in DNA: TGTGCCTGGAGTTCGACTAGCGGGAGTGTCGGGGAGCTGTTTTTT. Translation: CAWSSTSGSVGELFF.